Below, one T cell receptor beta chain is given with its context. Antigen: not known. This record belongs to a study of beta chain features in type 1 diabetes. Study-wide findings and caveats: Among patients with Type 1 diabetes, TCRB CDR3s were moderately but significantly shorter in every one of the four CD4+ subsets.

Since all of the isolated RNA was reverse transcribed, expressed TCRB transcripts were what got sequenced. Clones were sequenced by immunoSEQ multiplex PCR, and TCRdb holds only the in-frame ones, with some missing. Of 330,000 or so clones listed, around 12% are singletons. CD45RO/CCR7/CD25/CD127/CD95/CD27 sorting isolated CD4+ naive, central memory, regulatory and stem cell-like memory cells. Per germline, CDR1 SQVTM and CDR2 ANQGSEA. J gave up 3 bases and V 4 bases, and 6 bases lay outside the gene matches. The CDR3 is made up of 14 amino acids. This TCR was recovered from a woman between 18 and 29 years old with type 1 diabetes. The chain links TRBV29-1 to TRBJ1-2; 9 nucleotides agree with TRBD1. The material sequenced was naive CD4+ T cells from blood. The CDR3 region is CSVAGQGTDYGYTF. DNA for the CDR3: TGCAGCGTTGCGGGACAGGGCACCGACTATGGCTACACCTTC.